Listed below are T cell receptor beta chains from one sample, sequenced in a study of CD8+ T cells in alopecia areata. TCRdb's copy holds only in-frame clones and misses some; the assay was immunoSEQ multiplex PCR. The table includes fewer than 250,000 clones, more than 30% detected once. Sequencing was performed on CD4+ T cells sorted from blood, taken at week 34, from a patient treated with tofacitinib. The receptors stem from a human donor with alopecia areata. Each CDR3 is given with its conserved first and last residue. D genes are given only for firm matches. For some rows the clone size is stated as once, few or many, or as a class when expanded; others skip it.

cdr3_nt: TGTGCCAGCAGCTCGACTAGCTCAAATGAGCAGTTCTTC; cdr3_aa: CASSSTSSNEQFF; d_call: TRBD2; clone_size: -; v_call: TRBV7-3; j_call: TRBJ2-1
cdr3_nt: TGTGCCAGCAGCGTCGGGGTGGGGGTAAATCAGCCCCAGCATTTT; cdr3_aa: CASSVGVGVNQPQHF; d_call: -; clone_size: few; v_call: TRBV9; j_call: TRBJ1-5
cdr3_nt: TGTGCCAGCAGTGTCCTTCAGGGGGCCCCCAACGTCCTGACTTTC; cdr3_aa: CASSVLQGAPNVLTF; d_call: TRBD1; clone_size: -; v_call: TRBV6-1; j_call: TRBJ2-6
cdr3_nt: TGTGCCTGGAGTGTGGGACAGTGGGGCTACACCTTC; cdr3_aa: CAWSVGQWGYTF; d_call: TRBD1; clone_size: -; v_call: TRBV30; j_call: TRBJ1-2
cdr3_nt: TGTGCCAGTAGTATAAGCGGGAGATACAATGAGCAGTTCTTC; cdr3_aa: CASSISGRYNEQFF; d_call: TRBD2; clone_size: many; v_call: TRBV19; j_call: TRBJ2-1
cdr3_nt: TGTGCCAGCAGTAAGACAGGGGGCGGTGAGACCCAGTACTTC; cdr3_aa: CASSKTGGGETQYF; d_call: TRBD1; clone_size: -; v_call: TRBV25-1; j_call: TRBJ2-5
cdr3_nt: TGTGCCAGCAGCGGAGGGACAGACTCCTACGAGCAGTACTTC; cdr3_aa: CASSGGTDSYEQYF; d_call: -; clone_size: -; v_call: TRBV25-1; j_call: TRBJ2-7
cdr3_nt: TGTGCCAGCAAGACAGGGACCAACTCTGGAAACACCATATATTTT; cdr3_aa: CASKTGTNSGNTIYF; d_call: TRBD1; clone_size: few; v_call: TRBV6-5; j_call: TRBJ1-3
cdr3_nt: TGCGCCAGCAGCCCAACGGCCCATAAGGAGACCCAGTACTTC; cdr3_aa: CASSPTAHKETQYF; d_call: -; clone_size: -; v_call: TRBV4-1; j_call: TRBJ2-5
cdr3_nt: TGTGCCAGCAGCTTAGACGGACAGGTAGCCTACGAGCAGTACTTC; cdr3_aa: CASSLDGQVAYEQYF; d_call: TRBD1; clone_size: many; v_call: TRBV7-2; j_call: TRBJ2-7
cdr3_nt: TGTGCCAGTAGGTCCGTACAGGCGAGTAACTATGGCTACACCTTC; cdr3_aa: CASRSVQASNYGYTF; d_call: -; clone_size: few; v_call: TRBV19; j_call: TRBJ1-2
cdr3_nt: TGTGCCTGGCAGACAGGTGCCTACGAGCAGTACTTC; cdr3_aa: CAWQTGAYEQYF; d_call: -; clone_size: -; v_call: TRBV30; j_call: TRBJ2-7
cdr3_nt: TGTGCCAGCAGCACTTTCCGGGCCGCTAAATACAATGAGCAGTTCTTC; cdr3_aa: CASSTFRAAKYNEQFF; d_call: -; clone_size: -; v_call: TRBV2; j_call: TRBJ2-1
cdr3_nt: TGTGCCTGGAGTGATTCGACAATGTCTCAGCCCCAGCATTTT; cdr3_aa: CAWSDSTMSQPQHF; d_call: -; clone_size: -; v_call: TRBV30; j_call: TRBJ1-5
cdr3_nt: TGCGCCAGCAACCTAGCGGGGGATCAGGGGCAGTACTTC; cdr3_aa: CASNLAGDQGQYF; d_call: TRBD2; clone_size: -; v_call: TRBV10-2; j_call: TRBJ2-7
cdr3_nt: TGTGCCAGTAGCAATCAGGGGGGCACTGAAGCTTTCTTT; cdr3_aa: CASSNQGGTEAFF; d_call: TRBD1; clone_size: few; v_call: TRBV19; j_call: TRBJ1-1
cdr3_nt: TGCGCCAGCAGCCCCGGACTAGCGAGAAGCTCCTACAATGAGCAGTTCTTC; cdr3_aa: CASSPGLARSSYNEQFF; d_call: TRBD2; clone_size: -; v_call: TRBV4-1; j_call: TRBJ2-1
cdr3_nt: TGTGCCAGCTCACGGGACAGCGTCAGCACAGATACGCAGTATTTT; cdr3_aa: CASSRDSVSTDTQYF; d_call: TRBD1; clone_size: -; v_call: TRBV18; j_call: TRBJ2-3
cdr3_nt: TGTGCCAGCACACAAAACACACTGAACACTGAAGCTTTCTTT; cdr3_aa: CASTQNTLNTEAFF; d_call: -; clone_size: -; v_call: TRBV7-8; j_call: TRBJ1-1
cdr3_nt: TGTGCCAGCAGCTTAAGGACAGGCCTAAGGTACACTGAAGCTTTCTTT; cdr3_aa: CASSLRTGLRYTEAFF; d_call: TRBD1; clone_size: -; v_call: TRBV7-9; j_call: TRBJ1-1
cdr3_nt: TGTGCCAGCTCCTTGCTAGCGTCAGATACGCAGTATTTT; cdr3_aa: CASSLLASDTQYF; d_call: -; clone_size: -; v_call: TRBV25-1; j_call: TRBJ2-3
cdr3_nt: TGTGCCAGTGCCCCAGGGCAAGCTAACTATGGCTACACCTTC; cdr3_aa: CASAPGQANYGYTF; d_call: -; clone_size: -; v_call: TRBV6-5; j_call: TRBJ1-2
cdr3_nt: TGCAGCGTTGACAGGCAGGGCGGCTACACCTTC; cdr3_aa: CSVDRQGGYTF; d_call: -; clone_size: few; v_call: TRBV29-1; j_call: TRBJ1-2
cdr3_nt: TGCGCCAGCAGCCTGGGACAGGGGAACAATCAGCCCCAGCATTTT; cdr3_aa: CASSLGQGNNQPQHF; d_call: TRBD1; clone_size: -; v_call: TRBV4-1; j_call: TRBJ1-5
cdr3_nt: TGTGCCTGGAGTGAGGTCTCATGGAGGGACACTGAAGCTTTCTTT; cdr3_aa: CAWSEVSWRDTEAFF; d_call: -; clone_size: -; v_call: TRBV30; j_call: TRBJ1-1
cdr3_nt: TGTGCCAGCAGCCAAGATCAGGGGTGGGGCTACACCTTC; cdr3_aa: CASSQDQGWGYTF; d_call: -; clone_size: -; v_call: TRBV14; j_call: TRBJ1-2
cdr3_nt: TGTGCCAGCAGCCAAGACAGCGGGAGGGTCCGCACAGATACGCAGTATTTT; cdr3_aa: CASSQDSGRVRTDTQYF; d_call: TRBD2; clone_size: -; v_call: TRBV4-2; j_call: TRBJ2-3
cdr3_nt: TGTGCCAGCAGTAAATCAGGGGGCGCTTATGGCTACACCTTC; cdr3_aa: CASSKSGGAYGYTF; d_call: TRBD1; clone_size: few; v_call: TRBV27; j_call: TRBJ1-2
cdr3_nt: TGCAGTGCTCCGACCCGGGATACGCAGTATTTT; cdr3_aa: CSAPTRDTQYF; d_call: -; clone_size: -; v_call: TRBV20-1; j_call: TRBJ2-3
cdr3_nt: TGTGCCTGGAGTAGCGGGCTGGCAGATACGCAGTATTTT; cdr3_aa: CAWSSGLADTQYF; d_call: -; clone_size: -; v_call: TRBV30; j_call: TRBJ2-3
cdr3_nt: TGCAGCGTATCCAGGGGCCCTGAAGCTTTCTTT; cdr3_aa: CSVSRGPEAFF; d_call: -; clone_size: few; v_call: TRBV29-1; j_call: TRBJ1-1
cdr3_nt: TGTGCCAGCAGTAGGGACGGAGATCGCACCGGGGAGCTGTTTTTT; cdr3_aa: CASSRDGDRTGELFF; d_call: -; clone_size: -; v_call: TRBV2; j_call: TRBJ2-2
cdr3_nt: TGTGCCAGCAGCCACCAGGGAGGAGCAGATACGCAGTATTTT; cdr3_aa: CASSHQGGADTQYF; d_call: -; clone_size: -; v_call: TRBV5-4; j_call: TRBJ2-3
cdr3_nt: TGTGCCAGCAGTTCGCCGGGACTAGCGGACTACGAGCAGTACTTC; cdr3_aa: CASSSPGLADYEQYF; d_call: TRBD2; clone_size: -; v_call: TRBV6-5; j_call: TRBJ2-7
cdr3_nt: TGCGCCAGCACTGAAGGCTCCGTGCCCGACTATGGCTACACCTTC; cdr3_aa: CASTEGSVPDYGYTF; d_call: -; clone_size: -; v_call: TRBV10-2; j_call: TRBJ1-2
cdr3_nt: TGTGCCAGCAGTCCTGACAGGGGACCGGGGAACATTCAGTACTTC; cdr3_aa: CASSPDRGPGNIQYF; d_call: TRBD1; clone_size: -; v_call: TRBV2; j_call: TRBJ2-4
cdr3_nt: TGTGCCAGCAGTGGTGGGACAGGGAAAGTATCATCGGTTGGCTACACCTTC; cdr3_aa: CASSGGTGKVSSVGYTF; d_call: TRBD1; clone_size: -; v_call: TRBV25-1; j_call: TRBJ1-2
cdr3_nt: TGCAGTGCTAGGATGGGGGGAGGCTACACCTTC; cdr3_aa: CSARMGGGYTF; d_call: -; clone_size: -; v_call: TRBV20-1; j_call: TRBJ1-2
cdr3_nt: TGTGCCAGCCGTAAGAGCGGCAGAGAGTATGGCTACACCTTC; cdr3_aa: CASRKSGREYGYTF; d_call: -; clone_size: -; v_call: TRBV27; j_call: TRBJ1-2
cdr3_nt: TGTGCCAGCAGCTTGGGTCAGGGGGCCTACGAGCAGTACTTC; cdr3_aa: CASSLGQGAYEQYF; d_call: TRBD1; clone_size: -; v_call: TRBV5-4; j_call: TRBJ2-7
cdr3_nt: TGTGCCAGCAGCTCAGGGAATTCCTACGAGCAGTACTTC; cdr3_aa: CASSSGNSYEQYF; d_call: -; clone_size: -; v_call: TRBV5-4; j_call: TRBJ2-7
cdr3_nt: TGTGCCAGCAGCCGTCCCGGGACAGGGAACCACGAGCAGTACTTC; cdr3_aa: CASSRPGTGNHEQYF; d_call: TRBD1; clone_size: once; v_call: TRBV5-6; j_call: TRBJ2-7
cdr3_nt: TGTGCCAGCAGCCCTCCGGGGGGGAGGACAGATACGCAGTATTTT; cdr3_aa: CASSPPGGRTDTQYF; d_call: TRBD2; clone_size: -; v_call: TRBV9; j_call: TRBJ2-3